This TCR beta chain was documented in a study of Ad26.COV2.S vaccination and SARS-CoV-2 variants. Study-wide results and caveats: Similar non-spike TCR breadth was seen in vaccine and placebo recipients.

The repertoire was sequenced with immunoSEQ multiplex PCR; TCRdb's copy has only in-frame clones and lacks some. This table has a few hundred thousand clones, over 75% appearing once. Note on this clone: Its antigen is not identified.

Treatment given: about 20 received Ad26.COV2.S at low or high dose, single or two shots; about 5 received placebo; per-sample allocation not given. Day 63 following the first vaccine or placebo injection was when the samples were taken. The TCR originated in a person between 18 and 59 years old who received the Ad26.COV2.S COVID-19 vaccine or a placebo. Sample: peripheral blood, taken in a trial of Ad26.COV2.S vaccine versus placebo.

CDR3 DNA sequence: TGTGCCAGCAGCTTAGGTACAGTGGGGCTGGAGACCCAGTACTTC. Its translation: CASSLGTVGLETQYF. The chain links TRBV7-2 to TRBJ2-5; D perhaps matches TRBD1 (5 bases). This CDR3 has 15 amino acids. Germline CDR1 and CDR2: SGHTA and FQGNSA. V lost 1 base to trimming and J lost 5 bases, with 14 bases between them.